These 23 T cell receptor beta chains originate from one sample sequenced in a study of response to subunit inactivated influenza vaccine. TCRdb re-analysed the RT-PCR reads in MiXCR, keeping a single row per CDR3 protein. The sample carries hundreds of thousands of distinct CDR3 sequences, 10% to 15% recorded once. Sample: PBMCs from blood, taken on the day of vaccination. The receptors were sampled from a man aged 45-65 years who received an inactivated influenza vaccine.

This clonotype was detected only once. V gene TRBV6-6 combines with J gene TRBJ2-7; weak D call: TRBD2 (6 bases). There are 11 residues in the CDR3. CDR1 is MNHNY, CDR2 SVGAGI, per germline (reference sequence). V lost 7 bases to trimming and J lost 7 bases, with 11 bases between them. Written as DNA, the CDR3 is TGTGCCAGCACCTCGGCGGGGGAGCAGTACTTC. Its translation: CASTSAGEQYF.

The genes are TRBV7-9 and TRBJ2-5, with 13 nucleotides matching TRBD2. Germline V gene lookup returns CDR1 SEHNR and CDR2 FQNEAQ (reference sequence). V was clipped by 5 bases and J by 5 bases; unmatched bases: 8. CDR3 length equals 16 residues. This CDR3 reads CASSPRLAGGLETQYF. The CDR3 DNA is TGTGCCAGCAGCCCCCGACTAGCGGGGGGCCTGGAGACCCAGTACTTC.

This clonotype occurred many times. This chain links TRBV19 with TRBJ2-7, with 10 bases identical to TRBD1. The germline V gene has CDR1 LNHDA and CDR2 SQIVND (reference sequence). The V segment lost 5 bases and the J segment 5 bases; nucleotides outside the gene matches: 15. The CDR3 totals 17 residues. For the CDR3, the DNA is TGTGCCAGTAGTCCCGCCGGGACAGGGGATTCCGGGAACGAGCAGTACTTC. Its translation: CASSPAGTGDSGNEQYF.

This clonotype was detected only a few times. The chain carries TRBV5-6 and TRBJ2-1; D remains unclear. The CDR3 is 15 residues long. Looked up from germline, CDR1 is SGHDT and CDR2 is YYEEEE. Trimming took off 4 bases at V and 7 bases at J, with 18 bases between the two ends. The chain's CDR3 is CASSPSAAPSNEQFF. CDR3 nucleotide sequence: TGTGCCAGCAGCCCTTCAGCAGCCCCTTCGAATGAGCAGTTCTTC.

This rearrangement joins TRBV14 to TRBJ2-1, with D perhaps matching TRBD2 (5 bases). The CDR3 loop spans 16 amino acids. Trimming pared 4 bases from V and 0 bases from J, leaving 13 bases between. The germline gives CDR1 SGHDN, CDR2 FVKESK. In DNA form, the CDR3 reads TGTGCCAGCAGCCCCCCGGGGATGAGCTCCTACAATGAGCAGTTCTTC. Amino acid sequence: CASSPPGMSSYNEQFF.

This clonotype showed up many times. The chain is built from TRBV12-3 or TRBV12-4 and TRBJ2-2; no definite D call. The germline V and J ends were trimmed by 4 bases and 7 bases, with 4 bases remaining between them. This CDR3 region has 11 residues. For the CDR3, the DNA is TGTGCCAGCAGTTATATCGGGGAGCTGTTTTTT. Translating gives CASSYIGELFF.

This clonotype turned up a few times. V and J are TRBV4-2 and TRBJ2-1; D is unclear. CDR1 LGHNA and CDR2 YNFKEQ come from the germline V gene. The CDR3 covers 13 residues. Trimming took off 0 bases at V and 10 bases at J, with 10 bases between the two ends. The CDR3 DNA sequence: TGTGCCAGCAGCCAAGATCTGGCGTCCGAGCAGTTCTTC. The encoded protein is CASSQDLASEQFF.

A few counts support this clonotype. J is TRBJ2-7 and V is TRBV12-3 or TRBV12-4; D not resolved. The CDR3 loop spans 14 amino acids. Trimming stripped 2 bases from V and 7 bases from J, with 15 bases between. The CDR3 coding sequence is TGTGCCAGCAGTTTAAACAGAGCTCTAGGAGAGCAGTACTTC. This encodes CASSLNRALGEQYF.

The chain is built from TRBV19 and TRBJ2-5; maybe TRBD1 (5 bases). The CDR3 is 14 amino acids. V was shortened by 6 bases and J by 5 bases, with 16 bases between the two germline ends. Germline CDR1 reads LNHDA; CDR2 reads SQIVND (reference sequence). The CDR3 here is CASSHQGRWETQYF. The CDR3 nucleotides read TGTGCCAGTAGCCACCAGGGCCGGTGGGAGACCCAGTACTTC.

This clonotype came up a few times. The chain has TRBV7-3 and TRBJ2-5; the D call may be TRBD1 or TRBD2 (6 bases each). This CDR3 contains 14 residues. Germline CDR1 reads SGHTA; CDR2 reads FQGTGA. Trimming shortened V by 5 bases and J by 5 bases, and 15 bases separated the two germline ends. The CDR3 is CASSPTGASETQYF. CDR3 DNA sequence: TGTGCCAGCAGCCCCACGGGGGCCTCGGAGACCCAGTACTTC.

This clonotype was seen a few times. This sequence joins TRBV5-1 and TRBJ2-7; 14 bases match TRBD2. The germline CDR1 and CDR2 sequences are SGHRS and YFSETQ. The CDR3 is made up of 18 amino acids. V lost 4 bases to trimming and J lost 7 bases; unmatched junction nucleotides: 16. The CDR3 sequence is CASSPPLPGLAGASEQYF. For the CDR3, the DNA is TGCGCCAGCAGCCCCCCCTTACCGGGACTAGCGGGAGCCTCGGAGCAGTACTTC.

The chain combines TRBV24-1 with TRBJ1-5; D unresolved. The germline V gene encodes CDR1 KGHDR and CDR2 SFDVKD. Trimming took 5 bases from V and 7 from J, leaving 14 bases between them. The CDR3 is made up of 14 amino acids. Here the CDR3 DNA reads TGTGCCACCAGTGGCTCGGAACTGAGCCAGCCCCAGCATTTT. Protein product: CATSGSELSQPQHF.

This clonotype was seen a handful of times. The V and J genes are TRBV20-1 and TRBJ2-1; D is perhaps TRBD1 (6 bases). CDR3 length: 12 residues. In germline, CDR1 is DFQATT, CDR2 SNEGSKA (reference sequence). V dropped 4 bases and J dropped 6 bases, with 10 bases sitting between them. CDR3: CSAKYRVNEQFF. The CDR3 DNA is TGCAGTGCTAAGTACAGGGTCAATGAGCAGTTCTTC.

This clonotype showed up just a few times. V is TRBV28 and J is TRBJ2-1; 10 bases fit TRBD2. Per germline, CDR1 MDHEN and CDR2 SYDVKM. There are 15 residues in the CDR3. Trimming at V came to 2 bases and at J to 8 bases, leaving 6 bases not matched to a gene. CDR3 coding DNA: TGTGCCAGCAGTTTAGGTAGCGGGAGGACCCATGAGCAGTTCTTC. Encoded protein: CASSLGSGRTHEQFF.

This clonotype has ten or more counts. V usage is TRBV12-3 or TRBV12-4 and J usage is TRBJ2-7, with a possible D match to TRBD2 (5 bases). This CDR3 contains 14 residues. With 3 bases removed from V and 9 bases from J, the gap between germline ends came to 18 bases. As DNA, the CDR3 is TGTGCCAGCAGTTTGGAACCTATGGATCGGGGGCAGTACTTC. Translation: CASSLEPMDRGQYF.

There are many counts of this clonotype. The chain has TRBV12-3 or TRBV12-4 and TRBJ2-2; D unclear. V gave up 6 bases and J gave up 6 bases, with 8 bases separating them. This CDR3 spans 12 amino acids. As DNA, the CDR3 is TGTGCCAGCAGCCCTCAGGCCGGGGAGCTGTTTTTT. Protein product: CASSPQAGELFF.

The chain is built from TRBV6-1 and TRBJ2-3; 7 bases are shared with TRBD1. V shed 6 bases, J shed 4 bases, and the junction held 7 bases outside the gene matches. CDR3 length equals 14 residues. Per the germline V gene, CDR1 is MNHNS and CDR2 is SASEGT. The DNA for the CDR3 is TGTGCCAGCAGGACGTCCACAGGGGCAGATACGCAGTATTTT. Encoded protein: CASRTSTGADTQYF.

This clonotype was detected many times. This chain joins TRBV6-2 or TRBV6-3 and TRBJ2-7; D may be TRBD1 (6 bases). Germline values: CDR1 MNHEY, CDR2 SVGEGT. The CDR3 loop spans 14 amino acids. With 6 bases removed from V and 4 bases from J, the gap between germline ends came to 16 bases. Here the CDR3 DNA reads TGTGCCAGCAGCCCAAGACAGGAGGTGTACGAGCAGTACTTC. It is translated as CASSPRQEVYEQYF.

This clonotype came up many times. The chain has TRBV5-1 and TRBJ2-2; weak D call: TRBD2 (6 bases). The CDR3 extends over 16 amino acids. Germline V gene sequence: CDR1 SGHRS, CDR2 YFSETQ. V lost 1 base, J lost 0 bases, and 10 bases lay in between. The CDR3 loop reads CASSLTSSTNTGELFF. The CDR3 DNA reads TGCGCCAGCAGCTTGACTAGCAGTACGAACACCGGGGAGCTGTTTTTT.

This clonotype was counted only a few times. The chain is built from TRBV6-1 and TRBJ1-5, with D perhaps matching TRBD1 (5 bases). Trimming pared 8 bases from V and 2 bases from J, leaving 25 bases between. CDR1 and CDR2 (germline): MNHNS, SASEGT. The CDR3 runs 18 residues. CDR3 sequence reads: CASSWPRQSSYRNQPQHF. DNA for the CDR3: TGTGCCAGCTCTTGGCCAAGACAGAGCTCCTACCGCAATCAGCCCCAGCATTTT.

This clonotype occurred a few times. V is TRBV12-3 or TRBV12-4 and J is TRBJ2-7, with 7 nucleotides matching TRBD2. CDR3 size: 13 residues. V lost 8 bases, J lost 0 bases, and 4 bases stayed unmatched. The CDR3 here is CASGRTSSYEQYF. The CDR3 nucleotides read TGTGCCAGCGGTCGGACTAGCTCCTACGAGCAGTACTTC.

This chain uses TRBV12-3 or TRBV12-4 with TRBJ2-3; the D is unclear. The CDR3 loop spans 12 amino acids. Trimming left V 5 bases short and J 6 bases short, with 9 bases between. The CDR3 region is CASSPHPDTQYF. DNA for the CDR3: TGTGCCAGCAGTCCCCACCCCGATACGCAGTATTTT.

A few counts support this clonotype. This sequence joins TRBV6-2 or TRBV6-3 and TRBJ1-1, with a possible D match to TRBD1 (6 bases). Germline CDR1 and CDR2: MNHEY and SVGEGT. The ends were cut back, 7 bases at V and 7 bases at J, with 10 bases in the middle. The CDR3 sequence is 11 residues long. The CDR3 coding sequence is TGTGCCAGCACCCTGGACAGTGAAGCTTTCTTT. Protein product: CASTLDSEAFF.